These 29 T cell receptor beta chains were sequenced from one sample in a study of cytomegalovirus exposure and HLA in healthy donors. Primers included in the PCR were 60 Vbeta and 13 Jbeta primers. Using immunoSEQ multiplex PCR, the repertoire was profiled, and TCRdb retains in-frame clones only, with some absent. The table records more than 100,000 clones, less than 80% of them present only once. Sample: PBMCs. The receptors derive from a middle-aged man in good health and CMV-seropositive.

The rearrangement links TRBV7-2 to TRBJ2-4; 8 nucleotides align to TRBD2. Germline assignment: CDR1 SGHTA and CDR2 FQGNSA. The CDR3 totals 16 residues. After removal of 4 bases from V and 0 bases from J, the junction contained 5 bases not matched to a gene. CDR3 in amino acids: CASSSLAGLAKNIQYF. In DNA form, the CDR3 reads TGTGCCAGCAGCTCCCTAGCGGGTTTAGCCAAAAACATTCAGTACTTC.

V and J are TRBV4-2 and TRBJ1-3, with D perhaps matching TRBD1 (5 bases). Trimming stripped 1 base from V and 0 bases from J, with 10 bases between. The CDR3 is 16 amino acids. The germline V gene encodes CDR1 LGHNA and CDR2 YNFKEQ. The CDR3 here is CASSQGAGPSGNTIYF. The CDR3, as DNA: TGTGCCAGCAGCCAAGGGGCGGGGCCCTCTGGAAACACCATATATTTT.

This chain connects TRBV6-5 to TRBJ1-3; TRBD1 aligns across 8 bases. V was clipped by 7 bases and J by 0 bases; unmatched bases: 5. The CDR3 consists of 15 residues. The V gene's germline CDR1 is MNHEY and CDR2 SVGAGI. Written as DNA, the CDR3 is TGTGCCAGCACCGTTACAGGGGGCTCTGGAAACACCATATATTTT. It yields the protein CASTVTGGSGNTIYF.

This clone was observed a single time. The chain is built from TRBV7-3 and TRBJ2-5; TRBD2 is a possible D gene (7 bases). Germline loops: CDR1 SGHTA, CDR2 FQGTGA. V shed 2 bases and J shed 5 bases, with 15 bases lying between them. The CDR3 consists of 15 residues. The CDR3 nucleotides are TGTGCCAGCAGCTTAGAGGGGGGGCTGGTCGAGACCCAGTACTTC. This codes for CASSLEGGLVETQYF.

This chain links TRBV11-2 with TRBJ2-7, with TRBD2 matching over 8 bases. Per germline, CDR1 SGHAT and CDR2 FQNNGV. V lost 6 bases and J lost 7; bases outside the gene matches: 11. The CDR3 loop spans 14 amino acids. The CDR3 here is CASRRVSGAGEQYF. CDR3 nucleotide sequence: TGTGCCAGCAGACGGGTTAGCGGGGCGGGTGAGCAGTACTTC.

Only a few counts were recorded for this clone. The rearrangement uses TRBV7-9 and TRBJ1-4, with D perhaps matching TRBD1 (5 bases). The length of the CDR3 is 13 residues. Germline V gene data show CDR1 as SEHNR and CDR2 as FQNEAQ (reference sequence). Trimming took 1 base from V and 12 from J, leaving 12 bases between them. The CDR3 protein is CASSLGGEVELFF. CDR3 bases: TGTGCCAGCAGCTTAGGGGGGGAAGTGGAACTGTTTTTT.

This clone was counted between two and nine times. The chain uses TRBV4-1 and TRBJ1-5, with D possibly being TRBD1 (6 bases). Germline-derived CDR1 and CDR2 are MGHRA and YSYEKL. The CDR3 totals 14 residues. V lost 0 bases, J lost 11 bases, and 14 bases lay in between. Here the CDR3 DNA reads TGCGCCAGCAGCCAAGAAATTCAGGGGACGGCCCAGCATTTT. Translation gives CASSQEIQGTAQHF.

The rearrangement joins TRBV5-1 to TRBJ1-6; D is undetermined. V was clipped by 5 bases and J by 2 bases, with 11 bases between them. CDR1 and CDR2 from the germline V gene are SGHRS and YFSETQ. The CDR3 has 15 residues. The CDR3 region has the DNA TGCGCCAGCAGGAGGCAAGAAACCTATAATTCACCCCTCCACTTT. It specifies CASRRQETYNSPLHF.

The chain is built from TRBV5-6 and TRBJ1-3; 7 bases match TRBD1. Germline CDR1 SGHDT, CDR2 YYEEEE. There are 15 residues in the CDR3. Germline trimming cut 4 bases from V and 4 bases from J; bases unmatched to any gene: 8. In DNA, the CDR3 is TGTGCCAGCAGCACGGACCGGGACAGCGGAAACACCATATATTTT. Its translation: CASSTDRDSGNTIYF.

J is TRBJ2-7 and V is TRBV5-1, with TRBD1 identical over 9 bases. Germline V CDR1 and CDR2: SGHRS, YFSETQ. The CDR3 length is 13 residues. The ends lost 4 bases at V and 6 bases at J; junction bases unmatched: 5. CDR3 sequence: CASSLQGATEQYF. The CDR3 DNA sequence: TGCGCCAGCAGCCTACAGGGGGCGACCGAGCAGTACTTC.

The chain recombines TRBV7-2 with TRBJ2-7; tentatively, D is TRBD2 (6 bases). The CDR3 contains 16 residues. Germline lookup yields CDR1 SGHTA and CDR2 FQGNSA. V was trimmed by 5 bases and J by 2 bases, leaving 19 bases between them. CDR3 in amino acids: CASSPTGPTRTYEQYF. In nucleotides, the CDR3 is TGTGCCAGCAGCCCTACGGGGCCGACTAGAACCTACGAGCAGTACTTC.

A few counts support this clone. This sequence joins TRBV25-1 and TRBJ2-2; maybe TRBD1 (5 bases). CDR1 is MGHDK and CDR2 is SYGVNS in the germline V gene. The CDR3 length is 14 residues. V was clipped by 2 bases and J by 2 bases, with 6 bases between them. DNA of the CDR3: TGTGCCAGCAGTGAAGACAGCAACACCGGGGAGCTGTTTTTT. Its protein product is CASSEDSNTGELFF.

The CDR3 here is CASSPGFGGYEQYF. The CDR3 DNA is TGTGCCAGCAGCCCCGGCTTCGGAGGCTACGAGCAGTACTTC. This chain connects TRBV5-4 to TRBJ2-7; tentative D call: TRBD2 (5 bases). This CDR3 has 14 residues. V was shortened by 4 bases and J by 3 bases, with 14 bases between the two germline ends. Germline lookup yields CDR1 SGHNT and CDR2 YYREEE (reference sequence).

The chain joins TRBV10-3 to TRBJ2-7; D possibly corresponds to TRBD2 (6 bases). The germline gives CDR1 ENHRY, CDR2 SYGVKD. V was pared by 11 bases and J by 3 bases, with 11 bases between. The CDR3 has 11 amino acids. For the CDR3, the DNA is TGTGCCGTCGGGGGTGGCTACGAGCAGTACTTC. Residues: CAVGGGYEQYF.

The genes are TRBV2 and TRBJ1-5, with D possibly matching TRBD1 (5 bases). CDR1 is SNHLY and CDR2 is FYNNEI in the germline V gene. This CDR3 comprises 16 residues. V dropped 6 bases and J dropped 2 bases, with 17 bases sitting between them. This CDR3 reads CASSPPGGGGNQPQHF. The CDR3 DNA follows: TGTGCCAGCAGCCCCCCGGGGGGGGGAGGCAATCAGCCCCAGCATTTT.

The gene calls are TRBV5-6 and TRBJ2-1, with D perhaps TRBD1 (7 bases). Between the trimmed V and J ends, which lost 2 bases and 9 bases, there was a span of 12 bases. The CDR3 spans 13 residues. The germline CDR1 and CDR2 sequences are SGHDT and YYEEEE. CDR3 nucleotides: TGTGCCAGCAGCTTAGACAGGGAGGCTGAGCAGTTCTTC. Translation gives CASSLDREAEQFF. Variable domain in full (rest from reference TRBV5-6 and TRBJ2-1): DAGVTQSPTHLIKTRGQQVTLRCSPKSGHDTVSWYQQALGQGPQFIFQYYEEEERQRGNFPDRFSGHQFPNYSSELNVNALLLGDSALYLCASSLDREAEQFFGPGTRLTVL.

The gene calls are TRBV29-1 and TRBJ2-5; the D is unclear. The CDR3 is made up of 14 amino acids. The germline V gene encodes CDR1 SQVTM and CDR2 ANQGSEA. V shed 0 bases and J shed 0 bases, with 8 bases lying between them. The CDR3 is CSVEDFGYQETQYF. In DNA, the CDR3 is TGCAGCGTTGAAGATTTCGGGTACCAAGAGACCCAGTACTTC.

The genes are TRBV9 and TRBJ1-1, with TRBD1 as a possible D gene (6 bases). From germline, CDR1 is SGDLS and CDR2 YYNGEE. There are 15 residues in the CDR3. V lost 0 bases and J lost 4, with 13 bases in between. The CDR3 DNA sequence: TGTGCCAGCAGCGTAGTTACCACAGGGACCACTGAAGCTTTCTTT. It translates to CASSVVTTGTTEAFF.

The genes are TRBV27 and TRBJ1-1, with D unclear. The CDR3 is made up of 13 amino acids. Germline V gives CDR1 MNHEY, CDR2 SMNVEV (reference sequence). V lost 1 base to trimming and J lost 5 bases, with 8 bases between them. This CDR3 reads CASSLFAGTEAFF. CDR3 nucleotides: TGTGCCAGCAGTTTATTTGCGGGAACTGAAGCTTTCTTT.

This clone was seen many times. The chain uses TRBV7-9 and TRBJ1-4; 12 nucleotides match TRBD1. Germline V gives CDR1 SEHNR, CDR2 FQNEAQ (reference sequence). V lost 5 bases to trimming and J lost 2 bases; unmatched junction nucleotides: 6. The CDR3 length is 17 residues. The DNA of the CDR3 is TGTGCCAGCAGCACAAAGGGACAGGGGGCGACTAATGAAAAACTGTTTTTT. This encodes CASSTKGQGATNEKLFF.

The count of this clone is one. The rearrangement uses TRBV6-1 and TRBJ2-7, with D perhaps TRBD2 (5 bases). This CDR3 spans 12 amino acids. CDR1 MNHNS and CDR2 SASEGT come from the germline V gene. Between the trimmed V and J ends, which lost 4 bases and 9 bases, there was a span of 13 bases. The CDR3 DNA reads as TGTGCCAGCAGTGCTGAGGGAGAGGGGCAGTACTTC. Its translation: CASSAEGEGQYF.

The V and J genes are TRBV7-3 and TRBJ1-1, with D hard to call. V lost 1 base, J lost 4 bases, and 13 bases lay in between. Germline CDR1 is SGHTA and CDR2 is FQGTGA. The CDR3 is 15 amino acids. CDR3 in DNA: TGTGCCAGCAGCTTAATCCGCGCTTCAAGCACTGAAGCTTTCTTT. It is translated as CASSLIRASSTEAFF.

The chain carries TRBV7-9 and TRBJ2-7; D remains unclear. The CDR3 covers 16 residues. The V gene's germline CDR1 is SEHNR and CDR2 FQNEAQ (reference sequence). The germline V and J ends were trimmed by 5 bases and 4 bases, with 21 bases remaining between them. CDR3 nucleotide sequence: TGTGCCAGCAGCCACTCAGCCCTCGGCGGAGAGTACGAGCAGTACTTC. Its protein is CASSHSALGGEYEQYF.

This clone was detected a few times. The chain combines TRBV7-2 with TRBJ2-3; TRBD1 might be the D (6 bases). Germline assignment: CDR1 SGHTA and CDR2 FQGNSA. Between the trimmed V and J ends, which lost 2 bases and 4 bases, there was a span of 13 bases. The CDR3 spans 15 residues. In nucleotides, the CDR3 is TGTGCCAGCAGCTTAAGCAGGACAGCTCCAGATACGCAGTATTTT. Protein sequence: CASSLSRTAPDTQYF.

The rearrangement links TRBV6-5 to TRBJ1-5; maybe TRBD1 (6 bases). Germline V gives CDR1 MNHEY, CDR2 SVGAGI. V was trimmed by 4 bases and J by 1 base, leaving 8 bases between them. This CDR3 comprises 14 residues. CDR3 protein: CASSFGQSNQPQHF. The CDR3 DNA is TGTGCCAGCAGTTTTGGACAGAGCAATCAGCCCCAGCATTTT.

This clone was recorded a few times. V is TRBV5-1 and J is TRBJ1-1, with a tentative D call TRBD1 (5 bases). The CDR3 spans 14 residues. V was trimmed by 4 bases and J by 6 bases, leaving 16 bases between them. In germline, CDR1 is SGHRS, CDR2 YFSETQ. For the CDR3, the DNA is TGCGCCAGCAGCCTCCGCCCGGGGGTCGCTGAAGCTTTCTTT. Amino acid sequence: CASSLRPGVAEAFF.

The chain joins TRBV19 to TRBJ1-2; no clear D gene. V was cut by 0 bases and J by 8 bases, with 10 bases left in between. This CDR3 has 13 amino acids. Germline V gene sequence: CDR1 LNHDA, CDR2 SQIVND (reference sequence). CDR3 protein: CASSIEVSRGYTF. The CDR3 DNA reads TGTGCCAGTAGTATAGAGGTGTCCAGAGGCTACACCTTC. The full variable domain, rest sourced from reference TRBV19 and TRBJ1-2, is DGGITQSPKYLFRKEGQNVTLSCEQNLNHDAMYWYRQDPGQGLRLIYYSQIVNDFQKGDIAEGYSVSREKKESFPLTVTSAQKNPTAFYLCASSIEVSRGYTFGSGTRLTVV.

This rearrangement joins TRBV2 to TRBJ2-2; 7 nucleotides line up with TRBD1. This CDR3 is 16 amino acids long. Germline V gene lookup returns CDR1 SNHLY and CDR2 FYNNEI. With V trimmed by 1 base and J by 3 bases, 5 bases remained unmatched. For the CDR3, the DNA is TGTGCCAGCAGTGAAGGTGCGGACAGGTACACCGGGGAGCTGTTTTTT. Protein sequence: CASSEGADRYTGELFF.

This chain joins TRBV19 and TRBJ2-7, with D maybe TRBD2 (6 bases). CDR3 size: 15 residues. Germline lookup yields CDR1 LNHDA and CDR2 SQIVND (reference sequence). Trimming removed 2 bases at V and 3 bases at J, with 14 bases between. The CDR3 coding sequence is TGTGCCAGTAGTATATCCGGGGGAAGGGGCTACGAGCAGTACTTC. This translates into CASSISGGRGYEQYF.